This TCR beta chain appears in the sequencing data of a study of blood T cell repertoires in COVID-19. The V gene's germline CDR1 is WNHNN and CDR2 SYGVQD (reference sequence). The CDR3 totals 13 residues. Trimming took 2 bases from V and 11 from J, leaving 13 bases between them. This study enrolled people aged about 18 to 100 from about two dozen US geographic areas. In the authors' workflow: Amplification of reference gene primers was used by the study to estimate nucleated cell counts. Sequenced by immunoSEQ multiplex PCR; TCRdb stores in-frame clones only, minus some. V and J calls and clone size are given by that table; D and trimming were obtained from the DNA. The repertoire consists of some 180,000 clones, with around 85% occurring once and the leading ten covering 6.2%.

The sequenced material came from PBMCs or T cells enriched from blood (not recorded which). The TCR sequence derives from a man between 40 and 49 years old who had recovered from COVID-19. The V gene is TRBV10-1, the J gene TRBJ2-4, with D possibly being TRBD2 (5 bases). The CDR3 DNA is TGCGCCAGCAGTGAGGCCGACGGAGGAGTTCAGTACTTC. Translated: CASSEADGGVQYF.